These 22 T cell receptor beta chains came from one sample sequenced in a study of cytomegalovirus exposure and HLA in healthy donors. The PCR was carried out with 60 Vbeta primers and 13 Jbeta primers. Here immunoSEQ multiplex PCR was the method, and the copy in TCRdb shows in-frame clones only, minus some. The table has about 120,000 clones, roughly 70% seen once. The sequencing sample was made of PBMCs. These receptors were taken from a young man in good health and CMV-seropositive.

This rearrangement joins TRBV29-1 to TRBJ1-2; 8 nucleotides line up with TRBD1. The CDR3 runs to 15 residues. With 6 bases clipped from V and 4 bases from J, the junction kept 13 bases outside the gene matches. CDR1 is SQVTM and CDR2 is ANQGSEA in the germline V gene. The CDR3 loop reads CSVSDRGFLRYGYTF. As DNA, the CDR3 is TGCAGCGTGAGCGACAGGGGTTTTCTTCGCTATGGCTACACCTTC.

This chain links TRBV4-2 with TRBJ1-3; 9 nucleotides match TRBD1. This CDR3 is built from 18 residues. Trimming cost V 0 bases and J 4 bases; bases outside gene matches: 10. Germline CDR1 and CDR2: LGHNA and YNFKEQ. The CDR3 nucleotides are TGTGCCAGCAGCCAAGATCCCGGGGGACAGGGAAGGGGAAACACCATATATTTT. As protein: CASSQDPGGQGRGNTIYF.

The V and J genes are TRBV5-6 and TRBJ1-1, with unresolved D. Deletions cut 2 bases from V and 3 bases from J, with 14 bases between. Looked up from germline, CDR1 is SGHDT and CDR2 is YYEEEE. The length of the CDR3 is 15 residues. The CDR3 is CASSFVLGRDTEAFF. The CDR3, as DNA: TGTGCCAGCAGCTTTGTGCTGGGGAGGGACACTGAAGCTTTCTTT.

CDR3 DNA sequence: TGTGCCAGCAGCCTCATGAGGCACGAGCAGTACTTC. Encoded protein: CASSLMRHEQYF. This chain joins TRBV7-8 and TRBJ2-7; D is unclear. The V gene lost 5 bases and the J gene lost 5 bases, with 10 bases spanning the gap. This CDR3 region has 12 residues. CDR1 and CDR2 from the germline V gene are SGHVS and FQNEAQ.

The rearrangement joins TRBV19 to TRBJ2-6, with 9 bases matching TRBD1. CDR3 size: 16 residues. Germline V CDR1 and CDR2: LNHDA, SQIVND (reference sequence). Trimming removed 5 bases from V and 2 bases from J; junction bases left unmatched: 4. CDR3 in amino acids: CASSADRGPGANVLTF. The DNA for the CDR3 is TGTGCCAGTAGTGCGGACAGGGGACCTGGGGCCAACGTCCTGACTTTC.

The J gene is TRBJ2-7, the V gene TRBV4-2; a weak D match, TRBD2 (6 bases). The germline V gene has CDR1 LGHNA and CDR2 YNFKEQ. V was cut by 0 bases and J by 6 bases, with 12 bases left in between. This CDR3 has 14 residues. CDR3 nucleotide sequence: TGTGCCAGCAGCCAAGATAGTACTAGCCCCGAGCAGTACTTC. It yields the protein CASSQDSTSPEQYF.

The chain links TRBV5-1 to TRBJ1-3; D remains unclear. V was cut by 5 bases and J by 5 bases, with 17 bases left in between. Per the germline V gene, CDR1 is SGHRS and CDR2 is YFSETQ. The CDR3 has 15 amino acids. The DNA for the CDR3 is TGCGCCAGCAGTCTAAGCTCTGGCGGCCGAAACACCATATATTTT. Amino acid sequence: CASSLSSGGRNTIYF.

This chain links TRBV9 with TRBJ2-3; possible D gene TRBD1, 5 bases. Trimming took off 0 bases at V and 3 bases at J, with 20 bases between the two ends. The CDR3 runs 18 residues. Germline-derived CDR1 and CDR2 are SGDLS and YYNGEE. The CDR3 DNA reads TGTGCCAGCAGCGTAGGTCATATCCTCATGGGGCGTACAGATACGCAGTATTTT. Amino acids: CASSVGHILMGRTDTQYF. Using reference TRBV9 and TRBJ2-3 for the parts outside the CDR3, the full variable domain is DSGVTQTPKHLITATGQRVTLRCSPRSGDLSVYWYQQSLDQGLQFLIQYYNGEERAKGNILERFSAQQFPDLHSELNLSSLELGDSALYFCASSVGHILMGRTDTQYFGPGTRLTVL.

The rearrangement uses TRBV10-3 and TRBJ1-2, with a possible D match to TRBD1 (5 bases). Per germline, CDR1 ENHRY and CDR2 SYGVKD. V was cut by 6 bases and J by 2 bases, with 19 bases left in between. CDR3 length: 16 residues. Here the CDR3 DNA reads TGTGCCATCAGGAGTTCTTACCAGGGCACCAACTATGGCTACACCTTC. It codes for CAIRSSYQGTNYGYTF.

This sequence joins TRBV6-1 and TRBJ1-5; no clear D gene. CDR1 MNHNS and CDR2 SASEGT come from the germline V gene. The CDR3 covers 20 residues. V gave up 1 base and J gave up 0 bases, with 22 bases separating them. The CDR3 region is CASSEGSGGVSRYSNQPQHF. The CDR3, as DNA: TGTGCCAGCAGTGAAGGTTCGGGCGGGGTCTCACGGTATAGCAATCAGCCCCAGCATTTT.

The J gene is TRBJ1-2, the V gene TRBV6-6, with TRBD1 as a possible D gene (6 bases). Trimming removed 6 bases from V and 2 bases from J, with 19 bases in between. The CDR3 runs to 16 residues. Germline V gene data show CDR1 as MNHNY and CDR2 as SVGAGI (reference sequence). In DNA form, the CDR3 reads TGTGCCAGCAGCCTTGTGGGCAGGGGTAAAAACTATGGCTACACCTTC. This codes for CASSLVGRGKNYGYTF.

The chain recombines TRBV29-1 with TRBJ1-5; D not certain. Between the trimmed V and J ends, which lost 5 bases and 2 bases, there was a span of 10 bases. The CDR3 runs 13 residues. Germline V gene lookup returns CDR1 SQVTM and CDR2 ANQGSEA. CDR3 DNA sequence: TGCAGCGTTTGGACTGGCGGCAATCAGCCCCAGCATTTT. Protein: CSVWTGGNQPQHF.

This chain connects TRBV9 to TRBJ1-1, with TRBD1 as a possible D gene (6 bases). Trimming cost V 3 bases and J 4 bases, with 16 bases left between them. Germline values: CDR1 SGDLS, CDR2 YYNGEE. The CDR3 runs 15 residues. CDR3 protein: CASSASGAGATEAFF. The CDR3 DNA sequence: TGTGCCAGCAGCGCCTCGGGGGCGGGGGCCACTGAAGCTTTCTTT.

The CDR3 coding sequence is TGTGCCAGCAGCTTGACAGGAGGTACCGGGGAGCTGTTTTTT. Translation gives CASSLTGGTGELFF. The chain is built from TRBV7-2 and TRBJ2-2; TRBD1 is a possible D gene (6 bases). The germline V and J ends were trimmed by 3 bases and 5 bases, with 10 bases remaining between them. The CDR3 totals 14 residues. CDR1 and CDR2 (germline): SGHTA, FQGNSA.

V gene TRBV2 combines with J gene TRBJ2-7; D is perhaps TRBD1 (7 bases). The CDR3 runs 16 residues. The germline CDR1 and CDR2 sequences are SNHLY and FYNNEI. The ends were cut back, 6 bases at V and 0 bases at J, with 18 bases in the middle. CDR3 nucleotide sequence: TGTGCCAGCAGGGGACTTGACAGGGTCTACTCCTACGAGCAGTACTTC. This codes for CASRGLDRVYSYEQYF. The full variable domain, its missing parts supplied by reference TRBV2 and TRBJ2-7, is EPEVTQTPSHQVTQMGQEVILRCVPISNHLYFYWYRQILGQKVEFLVSFYNNEISEKSEIFDDQFSVERPDGSNFTLKIRSTKLEDSAMYFCASRGLDRVYSYEQYFGPGTRLTVT.

The V and J genes are TRBV5-8 and TRBJ1-2; D unresolved. V dropped 1 base and J dropped 4 bases, with 17 bases sitting between them. The CDR3 covers 16 residues. The germline V gene has CDR1 SGHTS and CDR2 YDEGEE. CDR3 loop: CASSLRVWKRGYGYTF. The CDR3 nucleotides read TGTGCCAGCAGCTTGAGGGTGTGGAAACGGGGCTATGGCTACACCTTC.

This clone was seen just once. V and J are TRBV5-4 and TRBJ2-5; D may be TRBD2 (7 bases). The CDR3 spans 15 residues. Germline V gives CDR1 SGHNT, CDR2 YYREEE (reference sequence). The V end lost 0 bases, the J end lost 4 bases, and 13 bases lay between the germline ends. CDR3 nucleotides: TGTGCCAGCAGCTTGGACCAGGGGAGGGGAGAGACCCAGTACTTC. This encodes CASSLDQGRGETQYF.

The gene calls are TRBV11-2 and TRBJ1-2, with 7 positions matching TRBD1. The CDR3 length is 14 residues. Germline lookup yields CDR1 SGHAT and CDR2 FQNNGV. The J segment lost 2 bases and the V segment lost 4 bases, leaving 4 bases of the junction unmatched. CDR3 coding DNA: TGTGCCAGCAGCTCAGTACAGGGGAACTATGGCTACACCTTC. This gives the protein CASSSVQGNYGYTF.

This clone showed up just a few times. The V call is TRBV7-2, the J call TRBJ2-2, with D perhaps TRBD1 (5 bases). Trimming cost V 1 base and J 4 bases, with 10 bases left between them. The CDR3 runs to 15 residues. Germline-derived CDR1 and CDR2 are SGHTA and FQGNSA. CDR3 protein: CASSLVVRATGELFF. The CDR3, as DNA: TGTGCCAGCAGCTTAGTGGTCAGGGCCACCGGGGAGCTGTTTTTT.

This clone was observed a handful of times. This chain uses TRBV4-3 with TRBJ2-3, with 8 bases identical to TRBD1. The ends lost 1 base at V and 5 bases at J; junction bases unmatched: 14. CDR1 LGHNA and CDR2 YSLEER come from the germline V gene. This CDR3 has 18 amino acids. CDR3 sequence reads: CASSQGTTGTGVGDTQYF. CDR3 sequence (DNA): TGCGCCAGCAGCCAAGGGACAACCGGGACAGGTGTAGGAGATACGCAGTATTTT.

The chain employs TRBV19 and TRBJ1-1; D is uncertain. From germline, CDR1 is LNHDA and CDR2 SQIVND (reference sequence). V lost 5 bases and J 5 bases, leaving 24 bases between the germline ends. This CDR3 contains 17 residues. The CDR3 spells CASSLHVAFQSGTEAFF. The CDR3 DNA reads TGTGCCAGTAGTCTCCACGTAGCGTTTCAATCGGGGACTGAAGCTTTCTTT.

The chain is built from TRBV7-9 and TRBJ2-7; 7 bases align to TRBD1. The CDR3 is 15 amino acids. Germline loops: CDR1 SEHNR, CDR2 FQNEAQ (reference sequence). V lost 4 bases and J lost 5; bases outside the gene matches: 11. The CDR3 region is CASSSREGGPNEQYF. Written as DNA, the CDR3 is TGTGCCAGCAGCTCTCGGGAAGGGGGCCCCAACGAGCAGTACTTC.